This section outlines one T cell receptor (beta chain) sequence together with its context. The sample is drawn from a study of T cell changes during pregnancy in multiple sclerosis. Profiling relied on immunoSEQ multiplex PCR, and the TCRdb table lists in-frame clones only, not all of them. The sample holds about 51,000 clones, 90% to 95% seen once. The V gene lost 0 bases and the J gene lost 3 bases, with 12 bases spanning the gap. The CDR3 extends over 15 amino acids. Germline CDR1 is SGHRS and CDR2 is YFSETQ. The V gene is TRBV5-1, the J gene TRBJ2-5; D gene unclear. The sequence was obtained from a female donor with multiple sclerosis, enrolled in a pregnancy study. This material consisted of peripheral blood, taken in the second trimester of pregnancy. The CDR3 sequence: CASSLAVFSEETQYF. The CDR3 nucleotides are TGCGCCAGCAGCTTGGCCGTTTTTTCCGAAGAGACCCAGTACTTC.